This T cell receptor (beta chain) was sequenced in a study of OX40 agonist ivuxolimab in advanced cancers. Turning to the study itself: Those enrolled were 82.7% male, with a mean age of approximately 60 years and ages from roughly 20 to 90. Three patients, one with hepatocellular carcinoma and two with cutaneous melanoma, responded partially. General study points: At 0.1 to 3.0 mg/kg, CD4+ and CD8+ blood T cells expanded clonally by week 6.

Sampled blood was obtained at baseline, cycle 4 day 1, and cycle 7 day 1. TCRdb's table, derived via immunoSEQ multiplex PCR, lists solely in-frame clones and lacks some. The sample has over 35,000 clones, around 89% seen once. This CDR3 contains 14 residues. V lost 0 bases to trimming and J lost 4 bases, with 9 bases between them. Germline loops: CDR1 ENHRY, CDR2 SYGVKD. Details on this clone: Its antigen is currently unknown.

The sequenced sample was CD4+ or CD8+ T cells sorted from blood, obtained in a trial of the OX40 agonist ivuxolimab. This chain uses TRBV10-3 with TRBJ2-5; D is uncertain. The clonotype comes from an adult with an advanced solid tumor such as melanoma, head and neck, liver or kidney cancer. As DNA, the CDR3 is TGTGCCATCAGTGAGTCGCTGGGTTTAGAGACCCAGTACTTC. Its translation is CAISESLGLETQYF.